This T cell receptor (beta chain) is drawn from a study of Ad26.COV2.S vaccination and SARS-CoV-2 variants. About the research overall: Donor was assigned to the Ad26.COV2.S arm of trial COV1001. Intramuscular Ad26.COV2.S doses were given once or twice, 56 days apart.

CDR1 is KGHSH, CDR2 LQKENI, per germline. The CDR3 is made up of 12 amino acids. Deletions cut 3 bases from V and 2 bases from J, with 2 bases between. General study results and limits: Reported findings describe substantial breadth in spike-specific CD8+ and CD4+ T cell responses following vaccination.

The count of this clone is one. Its antigen is not identified. Other DNA sequences in the sample encode the same CDR3. The table came from immunoSEQ multiplex PCR; TCRdb's copy has only in-frame clones and leaves some out. The table includes 350,000 to 600,000 clones, roughly 87% detected once. Treatment indicated: some 19 received Ad26.COV2.S at low or high dose, single or two shots; several received placebo; per-sample allocation not given. Each sample was drawn 63 days after the first injection (of vaccine or placebo). The shot given was an Ad26 vector that makes Wuhan-strain SARS-CoV-2 spike. The J gene is TRBJ2-1, the V gene TRBV18; D not resolved. The source of this sequence is a person aged 18-60 years who received the Ad26.COV2.S COVID-19 vaccine or a placebo. The source material was peripheral blood, sampled in a trial of Ad26.COV2.S vaccine versus placebo. Here the CDR3 reads CASSPPYNEQFF. In nucleotides, the CDR3 is TGTGCCAGCTCACCGCCCTACAATGAGCAGTTCTTC.